This T cell receptor (beta chain) was obtained from a study of blood T cells in healthy people across ages. Points on this clonotype: Its antigen is unknown.

The CDR3 is 17 amino acids. Germline V gives CDR1 SEHNR, CDR2 FQNEAQ (reference sequence). The V end lost 1 base, the J end lost 0 bases, and 14 bases lay between the germline ends. It was with a sample-barcoded 5' primer and a J-beta primer mix that a second PCR of roughly 6 to 12 cycles was run. Using its own MiXCR run on the 5' RACE reads, TCRdb lists one record per CDR3 protein. This sample has about 1.6 million distinct CDR3 sequences, with almost 35% found just once. Findings of the study overall: The long-lived group displayed more naive CD4+ cells, plus higher diversity, than the aged donors did.

The TCR originated in a woman in her twenties or thirties in good health. The chain employs TRBV7-9 and TRBJ2-3; a weak D match, TRBD2 (5 bases). Source material: blood. CDR3 in amino acids: CASSLGGGWISTDTQYF. CDR3 nucleotide sequence: TGTGCCAGCAGCTTAGGCGGAGGATGGATTAGCACAGATACGCAGTATTTT.